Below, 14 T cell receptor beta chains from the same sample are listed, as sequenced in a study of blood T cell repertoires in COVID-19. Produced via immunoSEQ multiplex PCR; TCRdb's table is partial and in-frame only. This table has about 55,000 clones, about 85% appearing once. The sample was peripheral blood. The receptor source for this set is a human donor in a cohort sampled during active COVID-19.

The CDR3 loop reads CASSLMAAVSYEQYF. In DNA form, the CDR3 reads TGTGCCAGCAGCTTAATGGCGGCAGTCAGCTACGAGCAGTACTTC. V and J are TRBV7-8 and TRBJ2-7; D ambiguous. The germline CDR1 and CDR2 sequences are SGHVS and FQNEAQ. This CDR3 spans 15 amino acids. Deletions cut 2 bases from V and 3 bases from J, with 14 bases between.

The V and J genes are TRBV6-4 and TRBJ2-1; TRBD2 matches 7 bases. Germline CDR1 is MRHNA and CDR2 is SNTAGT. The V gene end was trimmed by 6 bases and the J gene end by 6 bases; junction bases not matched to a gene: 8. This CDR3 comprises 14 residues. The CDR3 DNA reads TGTGCCAGCAGCGCCGGGACTACCATCAATGAGCAGTTCTTC. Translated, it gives CASSAGTTINEQFF.

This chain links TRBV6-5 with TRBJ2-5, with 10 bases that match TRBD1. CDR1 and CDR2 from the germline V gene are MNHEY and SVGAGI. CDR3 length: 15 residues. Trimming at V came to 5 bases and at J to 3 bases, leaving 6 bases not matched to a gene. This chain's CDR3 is CASSRRQGAKETQYF. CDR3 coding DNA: TGTGCCAGCAGTCGAAGACAGGGGGCAAAAGAGACCCAGTACTTC.

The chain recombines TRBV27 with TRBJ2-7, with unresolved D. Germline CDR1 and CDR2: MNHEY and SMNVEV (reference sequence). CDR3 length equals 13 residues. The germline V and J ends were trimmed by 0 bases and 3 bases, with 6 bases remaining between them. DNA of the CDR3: TGTGCCAGCAGTTTATCGCAGTTCTACGAGCAGTACTTC. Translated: CASSLSQFYEQYF.

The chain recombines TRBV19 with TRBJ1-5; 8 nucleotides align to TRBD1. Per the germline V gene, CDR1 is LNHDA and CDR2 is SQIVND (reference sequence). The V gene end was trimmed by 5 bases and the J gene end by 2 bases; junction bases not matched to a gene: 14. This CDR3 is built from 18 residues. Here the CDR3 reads CASSVGSWTGLGNQPQHF. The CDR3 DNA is TGTGCCAGTAGTGTAGGCTCCTGGACAGGGTTGGGCAATCAGCCCCAGCATTTT.

In DNA, the CDR3 is TGTGCCAGCAGTTACCAGTGGGACAGAGGCTACACCTTC. It is translated as CASSYQWDRGYTF. The chain is built from TRBV6-5 and TRBJ1-2; 7 bases line up with TRBD1. Germline V lookup: CDR1 MNHEY, CDR2 SVGAGI. Trimming cost V 2 bases and J 8 bases; bases outside gene matches: 5. This CDR3 comprises 13 residues.

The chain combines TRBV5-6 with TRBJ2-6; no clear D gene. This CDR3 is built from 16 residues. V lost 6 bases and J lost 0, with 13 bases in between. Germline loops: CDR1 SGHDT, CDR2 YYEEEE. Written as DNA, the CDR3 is TGTGCCAGCACCATTGTCTCAGGCTCTGGGGCCAACGTCCTGACTTTC. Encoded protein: CASTIVSGSGANVLTF.

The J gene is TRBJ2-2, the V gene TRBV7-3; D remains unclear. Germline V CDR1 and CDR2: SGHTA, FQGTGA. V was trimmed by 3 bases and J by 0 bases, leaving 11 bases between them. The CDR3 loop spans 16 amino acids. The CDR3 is CASSLMNQANTGELFF. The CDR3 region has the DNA TGTGCCAGCAGCTTGATGAATCAGGCGAACACCGGGGAGCTGTTTTTT. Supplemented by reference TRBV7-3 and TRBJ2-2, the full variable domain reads GAGVSQTPSNKVTEKGKYVELRCDPISGHTALYWYRQSLGQGPEFLIYFQGTGAADDSGLPNDRFFAVRPEGSVSTLKIQRTERGDSAVYLCASSLMNQANTGELFFGEGSRLTVL.

The CDR3, as DNA: TGTGCCAGCGCGAACAGGGGATGGGCGGAGACTGAAGCTTTCTTT. This gives the protein CASANRGWAETEAFF. V usage is TRBV18 and J usage is TRBJ1-1; 7 nucleotides match TRBD1. V dropped 8 bases and J dropped 5; count of bases not matched to a gene: 14. The CDR3 is 15 residues long. The germline CDR1 and CDR2 sequences are KGHSH and LQKENI.

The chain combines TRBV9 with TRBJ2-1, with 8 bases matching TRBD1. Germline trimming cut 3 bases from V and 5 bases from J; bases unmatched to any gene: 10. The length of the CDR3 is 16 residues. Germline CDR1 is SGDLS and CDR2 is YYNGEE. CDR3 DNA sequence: TGTGCCAGCAGCGGAAGAGACAGGGGTGCCCACAATGAGCAGTTCTTC. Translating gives CASSGRDRGAHNEQFF. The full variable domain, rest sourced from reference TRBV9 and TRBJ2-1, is DSGVTQTPKHLITATGQRVTLRCSPRSGDLSVYWYQQSLDQGLQFLIQYYNGEERAKGNILERFSAQQFPDLHSELNLSSLELGDSALYFCASSGRDRGAHNEQFFGPGTRLTVL.

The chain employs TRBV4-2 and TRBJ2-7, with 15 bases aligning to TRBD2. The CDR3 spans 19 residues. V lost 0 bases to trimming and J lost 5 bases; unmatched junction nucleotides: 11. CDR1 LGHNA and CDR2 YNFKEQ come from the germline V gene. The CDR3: CASSQEERTSGRGNDEQYF. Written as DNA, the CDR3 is TGTGCCAGCAGCCAAGAGGAAAGGACTAGCGGGAGGGGGAATGACGAGCAGTACTTC.

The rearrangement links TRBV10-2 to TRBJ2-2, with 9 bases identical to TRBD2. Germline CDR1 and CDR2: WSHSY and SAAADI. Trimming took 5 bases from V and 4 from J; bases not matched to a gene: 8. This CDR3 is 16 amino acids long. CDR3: CASSSVAGDSTGELFF. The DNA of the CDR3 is TGCGCCAGCAGTTCAGTAGCGGGAGACTCCACCGGGGAGCTGTTTTTT.

The chain's CDR3 is CASSLGGRNYGYTF. The CDR3 nucleotides read TGTGCCAGCAGTTTAGGAGGGAGGAACTATGGCTACACCTTC. The chain joins TRBV28 to TRBJ1-2; D is undetermined. Germline lookup yields CDR1 MDHEN and CDR2 SYDVKM. This CDR3 comprises 14 residues. Trimming removed 2 bases from V and 2 bases from J, with 9 bases in between.

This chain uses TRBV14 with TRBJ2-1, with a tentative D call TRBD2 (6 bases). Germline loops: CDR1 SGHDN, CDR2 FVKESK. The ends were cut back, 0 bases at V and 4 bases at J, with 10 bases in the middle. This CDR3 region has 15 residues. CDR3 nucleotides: TGTGCCAGCAGCCAAGATCCGGGGACTTACAATGAGCAGTTCTTC. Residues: CASSQDPGTYNEQFF.